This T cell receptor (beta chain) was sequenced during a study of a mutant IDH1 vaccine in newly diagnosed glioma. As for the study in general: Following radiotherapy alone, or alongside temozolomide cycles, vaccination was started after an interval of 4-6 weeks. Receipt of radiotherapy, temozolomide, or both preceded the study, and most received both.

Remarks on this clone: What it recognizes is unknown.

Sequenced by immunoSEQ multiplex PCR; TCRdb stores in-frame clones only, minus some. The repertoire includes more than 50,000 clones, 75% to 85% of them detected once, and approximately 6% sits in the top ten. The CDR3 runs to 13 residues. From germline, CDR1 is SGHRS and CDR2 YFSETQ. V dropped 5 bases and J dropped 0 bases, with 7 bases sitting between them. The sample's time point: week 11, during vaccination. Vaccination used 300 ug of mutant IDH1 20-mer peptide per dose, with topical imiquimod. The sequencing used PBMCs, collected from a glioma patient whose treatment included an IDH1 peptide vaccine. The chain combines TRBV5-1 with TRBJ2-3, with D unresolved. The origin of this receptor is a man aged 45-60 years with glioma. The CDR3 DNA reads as TGCGCCAGCAGGAAAAGTAGCACAGATACGCAGTATTTT. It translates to CASRKSSTDTQYF. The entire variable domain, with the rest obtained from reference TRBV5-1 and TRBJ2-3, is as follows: KAGVTQTPRYLIKTRGQQVTLSCSPISGHRSVSWYQQTPGQGLQFLFEYFSETQRNKGNFPGRFSGRQFSNSRSEMNVSTLELGDSALYLCASRKSSTDTQYFGPGTRLTVL.